This T cell receptor beta chain was captured in a study of cytomegalovirus exposure and HLA in healthy donors. Study-level background: Under 85% of approximately 400 genotyped donors fell in the Caucasian-associated ancestry cluster. Study results and caveats: Earlier analysis yielded a pattern in which most TCR beta V segments were productive about 90% or about 30% of the time.

The PCR employed 60 Vbeta primers together with 13 Jbeta primers. In the original workflow: A later analysis tallied roughly 77 million unique TCR beta chains, 9.5 million to 14 million of them shared. Profiling relied on immunoSEQ multiplex PCR, and the TCRdb table lists in-frame clones only, not all of them. The V and J calls and clone size come from that table; D and trimming were worked out from the DNA. The listing contains more than 95,000 clones. Germline-derived CDR1 and CDR2 are SGHTA and FQGNSA. The CDR3 totals 14 residues. The germline V and J ends were trimmed by 4 bases and 0 bases, with 7 bases remaining between them. Points on this clone: Its specificity is unknown.

This chain uses TRBV7-2 with TRBJ1-3; D unclear. Source material: PBMCs. This receptor was taken from a man younger than 45 in good health and CMV-seronegative. CDR3 region: CASSSWSSGNTIYF. CDR3 DNA sequence: TGTGCCAGCAGCTCCTGGAGCTCTGGAAACACCATATATTTT.